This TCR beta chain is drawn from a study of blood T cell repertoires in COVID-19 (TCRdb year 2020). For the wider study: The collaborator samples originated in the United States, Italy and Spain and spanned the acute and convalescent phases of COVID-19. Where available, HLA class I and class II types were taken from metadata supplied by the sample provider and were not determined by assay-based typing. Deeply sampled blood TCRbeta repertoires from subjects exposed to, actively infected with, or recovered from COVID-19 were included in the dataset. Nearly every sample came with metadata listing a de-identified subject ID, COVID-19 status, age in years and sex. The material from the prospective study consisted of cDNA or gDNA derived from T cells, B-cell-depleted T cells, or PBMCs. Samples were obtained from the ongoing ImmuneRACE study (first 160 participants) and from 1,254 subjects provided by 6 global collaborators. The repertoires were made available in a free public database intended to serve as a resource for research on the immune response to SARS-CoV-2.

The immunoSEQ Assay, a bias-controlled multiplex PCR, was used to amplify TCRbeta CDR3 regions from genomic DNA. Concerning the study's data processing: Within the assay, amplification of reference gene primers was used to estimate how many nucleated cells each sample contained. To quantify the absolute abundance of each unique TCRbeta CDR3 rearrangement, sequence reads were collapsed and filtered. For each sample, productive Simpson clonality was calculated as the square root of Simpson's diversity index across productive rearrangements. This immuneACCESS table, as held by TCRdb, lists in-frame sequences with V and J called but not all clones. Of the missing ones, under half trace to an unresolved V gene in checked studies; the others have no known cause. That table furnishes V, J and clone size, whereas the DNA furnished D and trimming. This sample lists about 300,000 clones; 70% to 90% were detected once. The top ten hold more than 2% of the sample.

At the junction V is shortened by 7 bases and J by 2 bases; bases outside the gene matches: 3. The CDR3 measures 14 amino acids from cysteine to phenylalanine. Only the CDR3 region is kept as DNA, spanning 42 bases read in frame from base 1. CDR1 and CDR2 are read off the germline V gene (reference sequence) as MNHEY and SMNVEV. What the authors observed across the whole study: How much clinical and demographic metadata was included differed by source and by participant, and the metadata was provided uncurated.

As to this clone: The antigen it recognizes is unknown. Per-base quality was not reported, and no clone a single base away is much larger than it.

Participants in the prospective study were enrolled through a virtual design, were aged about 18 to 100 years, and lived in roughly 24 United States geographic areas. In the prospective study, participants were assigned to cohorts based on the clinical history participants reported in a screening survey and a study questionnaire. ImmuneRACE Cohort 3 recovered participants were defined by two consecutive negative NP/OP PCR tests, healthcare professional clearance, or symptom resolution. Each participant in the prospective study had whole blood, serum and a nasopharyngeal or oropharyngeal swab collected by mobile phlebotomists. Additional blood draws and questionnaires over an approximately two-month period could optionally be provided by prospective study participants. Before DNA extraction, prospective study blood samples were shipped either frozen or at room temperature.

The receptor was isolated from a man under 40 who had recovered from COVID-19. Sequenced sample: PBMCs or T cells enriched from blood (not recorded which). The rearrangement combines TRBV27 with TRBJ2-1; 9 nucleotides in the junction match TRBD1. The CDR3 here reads CASNNRGPYNEQFF. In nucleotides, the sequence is TGTGCCAGCAATAACAGGGGGCCCTACAATGAGCAGTTCTTC.